The following is a T cell receptor beta chain sequence with its context. The entry originates in a study of technical replicates of blood from several donors. Germline CDR1 reads SGHAT; CDR2 reads FQNNGV. The CDR3 consists of 14 residues. Trimming removed 5 bases from V and 9 bases from J, with 14 bases in between. Profiling relied on immunoSEQ multiplex PCR, and the TCRdb table lists in-frame clones only, not all of them. The sample lists 84,000 or so clones, around 94% occurring once. The TCR was taken from a human donor in good health. The sample taken for sequencing was T cells isolated from PBMCs. The genes are TRBV11-2 and TRBJ1-6; tentatively, D is TRBD1 (6 bases). The CDR3 reads CASSLTGFGSPLHF. The CDR3 bases are TGTGCCAGCAGCCTCACAGGGTTTGGTTCACCCCTCCACTTT.